This is a list of T cell receptor beta chains from one sample in a study of blood T cell repertoires in COVID-19. Data came from immunoSEQ multiplex PCR; TCRdb stores just in-frame clones and leaves some out. The table has approximately 160,000 clones, about 74% seen once. The sample comprised peripheral blood. These receptors were taken from a man in his 60s with acute or convalescent COVID-19. Each CDR3 is given with its conserved first and last residue. The D gene is left open where the match is weak. Clone size appears in some rows only: once, few, many, or a class for an expanded clone.

d_call	j_call	clone_size	v_call	cdr3_aa	cdr3_nt
TRBD2	TRBJ2-1	.	TRBV7-2	CASSSRSGGASYNEQFF	TGTGCCAGCAGCTCCAGGTCCGGGGGGGCTTCCTACAATGAGCAGTTCTTC
TRBD2	TRBJ2-3	.	TRBV27	CASSLSGGGAVDTQYF	TGTGCCAGCAGTTTATCGGGCGGGGGGGCGGTAGATACGCAGTATTTT
TRBD1	TRBJ1-2	once	TRBV30	CAWSVGGDRDYTF	TGTGCCTGGAGTGTGGGAGGGGACAGGGATTATACCTTC
TRBD1	TRBJ2-7	.	TRBV9	CASSAGTGSLEQYF	TGTGCCAGCAGCGCCGGGACAGGGTCTCTCGAGCAGTACTTC
.	TRBJ1-1	few	TRBV7-3	CASSLTSGSTEAFF	TGTGCCAGCAGCTTAACGTCGGGGAGCACTGAAGCTTTCTTT
TRBD1	TRBJ1-3	few	TRBV10-3	CAISALRQGSESGNTIYF	TGTGCCATCAGTGCCCTCAGACAGGGGTCGGAATCTGGAAACACCATATATTTT
.	TRBJ2-1	.	TRBV27	CASSTTGTNEQFF	TGTGCCAGCAGTACCACAGGGACGAATGAGCAGTTCTTC
.	TRBJ1-1	.	TRBV5-4	CASTTRSNTEAFF	TGTGCCAGCACTACGAGGTCGAACACTGAAGCTTTCTTT
.	TRBJ2-7	few	TRBV7-9	CASSSLRASRAYEQYF	TGTGCCAGCAGCTCACTAAGGGCTAGCCGGGCTTACGAGCAGTACTTC
.	TRBJ2-4	once	TRBV21-1	CASSKEGGSDLAKNIQYF	TGTGCCAGCAGCAAAGAAGGTGGCAGCGATCTAGCCAAAAACATTCAGTACTTC
.	TRBJ2-7	.	TRBV10-1	CASSEYLGGEQYF	TGCGCCAGCAGTGAGTACCTAGGGGGCGAGCAGTACTTC
.	TRBJ2-5	.	TRBV5-6	CASSLAGVQETQYF	TGTGCCAGCAGCTTGGCGGGTGTCCAAGAGACCCAGTACTTC
.	TRBJ2-1	.	TRBV7-9	CASSWEGDEQFF	TGTGCCAGCAGCTGGGAAGGGGATGAGCAGTTCTTC
.	TRBJ2-6	few	TRBV19	CASSITSSGANVLTF	TGTGCCAGTAGTATCACCAGCTCTGGGGCCAACGTCCTGACTTTC
.	TRBJ2-7	.	TRBV21-1	CASSNPGQGTHEQYF	TGTGCCAGCAGCAATCCGGGACAGGGCACCCACGAGCAGTACTTC
TRBD2	TRBJ2-5	.	TRBV7-2	CASSLAGGRETQYF	TGTGCCAGCAGTTTAGCGGGGGGGCGGGAGACCCAGTACTTC
TRBD1	TRBJ1-6	once	TRBV12-3/TRBV12-4	CAIGQGKSPLHF	TGCGCCATCGGACAGGGGAAGTCACCCCTCCACTTT
.	TRBJ1-1	once	TRBV5-1	CASSFRVNTEAFF	TGCGCCAGCAGCTTTCGGGTGAACACTGAAGCTTTCTTT
TRBD1	TRBJ1-1	.	TRBV19	CASSKTGEMTRAEAFF	TGTGCCAGTAGTAAGACAGGGGAGATGACTAGAGCTGAAGCTTTCTTT
TRBD1	TRBJ2-7	.	TRBV20-1	CSASGGDRGYEQYF	TGCAGTGCTAGTGGCGGGGACAGGGGCTACGAGCAGTACTTC
.	TRBJ1-2	.	TRBV5-1	CASSPGIGYTF	TGCGCCAGCAGCCCCGGGATCGGCTACACCTTC
.	TRBJ2-7	.	TRBV11-2	CASSLGETYEQYF	TGTGCCAGCAGCTTAGGGGAGACCTACGAGCAGTACTTC
.	TRBJ1-3	.	TRBV10-1	CASSPGGSGNTIYF	TGCGCCAGCAGTCCCGGGGGGTCCGGAAACACCATATATTTT
TRBD1	TRBJ2-7	once	TRBV9	CASSGDSYEQYF	TGTGCCAGCAGCGGGGACAGCTACGAGCAGTACTTC
.	TRBJ1-1	.	TRBV5-1	CASSLERGNTEAFF	TGCGCCAGCAGCTTGGAACGCGGTAACACTGAAGCTTTCTTT
.	TRBJ2-1	.	TRBV5-4	CASSLVASSRNEQFF	TGTGCCAGCAGCTTGGTCGCTAGCTCCCGCAATGAGCAGTTCTTC
TRBD2	TRBJ2-1	.	TRBV10-2	CASRALSGGLYNEQFF	TGCGCCAGCAGAGCCCTTAGCGGGGGGCTCTACAATGAGCAGTTCTTC